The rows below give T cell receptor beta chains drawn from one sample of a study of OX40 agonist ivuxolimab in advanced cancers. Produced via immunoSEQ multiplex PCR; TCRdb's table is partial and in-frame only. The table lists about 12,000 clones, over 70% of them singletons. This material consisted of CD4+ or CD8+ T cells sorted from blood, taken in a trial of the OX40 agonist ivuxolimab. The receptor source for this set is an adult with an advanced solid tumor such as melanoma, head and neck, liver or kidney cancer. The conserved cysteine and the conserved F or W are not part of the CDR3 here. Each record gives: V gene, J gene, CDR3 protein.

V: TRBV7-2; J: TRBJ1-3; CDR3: ASSLGQGSGNTIY
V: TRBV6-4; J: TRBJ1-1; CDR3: ASSEGSEGRSTEAF
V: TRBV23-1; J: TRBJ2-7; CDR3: ASSQPLITGNGYEQY
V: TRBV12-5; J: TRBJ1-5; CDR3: ASAPHLIRNQPQH
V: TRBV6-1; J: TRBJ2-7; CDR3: ASSGGQGAPYEQY
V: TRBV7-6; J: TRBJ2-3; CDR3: ASSRTGIGGTDTQY
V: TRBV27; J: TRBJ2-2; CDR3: ASSFGPGTGLTGELF
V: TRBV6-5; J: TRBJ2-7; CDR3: ASSYRLADIPHEQY
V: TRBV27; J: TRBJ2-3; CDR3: ASSLWSGGPDTQY
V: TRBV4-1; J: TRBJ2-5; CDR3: ASSRPTGAQETQY
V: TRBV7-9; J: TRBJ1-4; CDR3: ASSLATTGPYNEKLF
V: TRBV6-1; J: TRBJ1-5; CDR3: ASRDLGGQPQH
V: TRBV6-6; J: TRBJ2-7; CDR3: ASSYSGQTYEQY
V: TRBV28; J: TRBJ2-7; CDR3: ASSPLGDLPTGEQY
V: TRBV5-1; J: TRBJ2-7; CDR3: ASTSGAVPSYEQY
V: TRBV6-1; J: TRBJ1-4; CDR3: ASSEYMQGVGNEKLF
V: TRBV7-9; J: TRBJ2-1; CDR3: ASSFGLGGRALNEQF
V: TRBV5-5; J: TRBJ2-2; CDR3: ASSFALVEVFTGELF
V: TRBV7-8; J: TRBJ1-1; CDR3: ASSLKDRGTEAF
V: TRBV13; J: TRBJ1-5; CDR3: ASSDGQNQPQH
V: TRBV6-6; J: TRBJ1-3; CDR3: ASTGAIGNTIY
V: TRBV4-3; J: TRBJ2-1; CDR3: ASSQETGTSGKYEQF
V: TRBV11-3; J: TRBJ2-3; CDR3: ASSLTQTDTQY
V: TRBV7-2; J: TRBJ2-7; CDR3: ASSHWDKMGQY
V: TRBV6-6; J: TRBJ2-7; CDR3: ASSPQTSGSSYEQY
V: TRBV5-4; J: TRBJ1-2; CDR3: ASSIGSLGDYT
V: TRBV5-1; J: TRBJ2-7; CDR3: ASSTASGQYEQY
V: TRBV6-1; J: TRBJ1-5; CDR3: ASSEWKGSNQPQH
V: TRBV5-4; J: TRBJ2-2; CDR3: ASSLALDTGELF
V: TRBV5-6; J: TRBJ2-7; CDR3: ASSLQGTAYCEQY
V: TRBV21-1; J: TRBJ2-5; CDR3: ASSSTGVQETQY
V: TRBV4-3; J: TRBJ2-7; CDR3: ASSHGTGVPYEQY
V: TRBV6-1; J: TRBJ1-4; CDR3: ASSEALSGRTNEKLF
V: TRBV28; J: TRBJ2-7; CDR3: ATGQPFTRAYEQY
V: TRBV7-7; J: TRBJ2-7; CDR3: ASSLAFGNEQY
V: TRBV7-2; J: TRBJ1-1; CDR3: ASSLAIVTEAF
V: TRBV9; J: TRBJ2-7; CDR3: ASSVGQTYEQY
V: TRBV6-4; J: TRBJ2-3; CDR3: ASSEALAGRSTDTQY
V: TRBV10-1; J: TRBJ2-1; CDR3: ASSAGQDYNEQF
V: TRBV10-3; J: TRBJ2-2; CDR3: AISPQGQATGELF
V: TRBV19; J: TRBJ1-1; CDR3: ASSIEEPDLNTEAF
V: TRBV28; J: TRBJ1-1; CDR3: ASSLMGLGTEAF
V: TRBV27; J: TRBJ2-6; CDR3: ASSRTVPAFSGANVLT
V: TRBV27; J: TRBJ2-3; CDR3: ASSVHGGSSTDTQY